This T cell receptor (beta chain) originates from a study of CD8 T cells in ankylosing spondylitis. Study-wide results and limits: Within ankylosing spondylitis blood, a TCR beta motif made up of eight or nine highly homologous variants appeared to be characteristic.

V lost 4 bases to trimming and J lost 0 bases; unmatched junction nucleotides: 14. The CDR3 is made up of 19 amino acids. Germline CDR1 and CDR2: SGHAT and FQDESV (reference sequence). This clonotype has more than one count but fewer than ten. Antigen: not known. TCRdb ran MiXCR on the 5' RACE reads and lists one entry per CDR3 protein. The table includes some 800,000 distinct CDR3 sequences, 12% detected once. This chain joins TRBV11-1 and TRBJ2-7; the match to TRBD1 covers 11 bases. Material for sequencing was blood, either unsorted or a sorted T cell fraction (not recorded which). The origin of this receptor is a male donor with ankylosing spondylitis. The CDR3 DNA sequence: TGTGCCAGCAGCTCCCTCCCGGGACAGGGGGTACGGAGCTCCTACGAGCAGTACTTC. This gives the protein CASSSLPGQGVRSSYEQYF.